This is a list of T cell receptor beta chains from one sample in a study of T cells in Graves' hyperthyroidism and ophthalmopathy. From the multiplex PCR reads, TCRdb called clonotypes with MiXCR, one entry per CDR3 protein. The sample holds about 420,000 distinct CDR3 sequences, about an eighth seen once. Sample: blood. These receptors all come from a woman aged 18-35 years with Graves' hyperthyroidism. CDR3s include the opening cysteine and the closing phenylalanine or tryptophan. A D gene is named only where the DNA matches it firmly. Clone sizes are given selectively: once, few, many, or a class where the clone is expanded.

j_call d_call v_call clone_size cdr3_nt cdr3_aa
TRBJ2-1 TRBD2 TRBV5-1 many TGCGCCAGCGGGGAGGGTAATGAGCAGTTCTTC CASGEGNEQFF
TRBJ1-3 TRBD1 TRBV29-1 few TGCAGCGTTGAAGATCGGACAGGGGGAAACACCATATATTTT CSVEDRTGGNTIYF
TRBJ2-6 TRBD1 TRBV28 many TGTGCCAGCAGAAAAAGGGGGCCCCGACCCTCTGGGGCCAACGTCCTGACTTTC CASRKRGPRPSGANVLTF
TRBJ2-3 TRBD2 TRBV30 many TGTGCCTGGAGTCCTTCAGCGGGAGGAGGGGATACGCAGTATTTT CAWSPSAGGGDTQYF
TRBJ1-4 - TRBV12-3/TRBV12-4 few TGTGCCAGCAGTCAAGGGTTTCCTAATGAAAAACTGTTTTTT CASSQGFPNEKLFF
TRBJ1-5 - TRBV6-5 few TGTGCCAGCAGTTACTATCCCGGTCAGCCCCAGCATTTT CASSYYPGQPQHF
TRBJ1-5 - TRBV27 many TGTGCCAGCAGTTTAAATCGGGGAAATAGCAATCAGCCCCAGCATTTT CASSLNRGNSNQPQHF
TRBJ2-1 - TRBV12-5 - TGTGCTAGTGGCCCCCTTGCGAATGAGCAGTTCTTC CASGPLANEQFF
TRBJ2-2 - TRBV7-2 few TGTGCCGGCAGCACTATCGCGAACACCGGGGAGCTGTTTTTT CAGSTIANTGELFF
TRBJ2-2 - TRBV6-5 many TGTGCCAGCAGTTACGCGTCAGCGAACACCGGGGAGCTGTTTTTT CASSYASANTGELFF
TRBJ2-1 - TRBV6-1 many TGTGCCAGCAGTGCACAATTTACTATCGAGGTCTACAATGAGCAGTTCTTC CASSAQFTIEVYNEQFF
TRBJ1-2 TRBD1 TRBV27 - TGTGCCAGCAGTTCTCCAGCCCGACAGGGGACAGCTAACTATGGCTACACCTTC CASSSPARQGTANYGYTF
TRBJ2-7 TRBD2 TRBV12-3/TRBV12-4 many TGTGCCAGCAGTTTAGGGACTAGCGGGACCACACCCTACGAGCAGTACTTC CASSLGTSGTTPYEQYF
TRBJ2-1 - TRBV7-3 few TGTGCCAGCAGCACGGCCTATGGGGGTGAGCAGTTCTTC CASSTAYGGEQFF
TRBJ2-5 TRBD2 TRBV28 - TGTGCCAGCAGTGTGACTAGCGGGAGGTCGGGTGAGACCCAGTACTTC CASSVTSGRSGETQYF
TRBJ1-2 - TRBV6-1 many TGTGCCAGCACCCCAACCCTCTCTGGGCATGGCTACACCTTC CASTPTLSGHGYTF
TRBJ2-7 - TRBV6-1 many TGTGCCAGCATCCAGGACAGCCCCTACGAGCAGTACTTC CASIQDSPYEQYF
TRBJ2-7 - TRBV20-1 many TGCAGTGCTAGAGCGACAGGATACTACGAGCAGTACTTC CSARATGYYEQYF
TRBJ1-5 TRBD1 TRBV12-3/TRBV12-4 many TGTGCCAGCAGTACAGGGGATGGCAATCAGCCCCAGCATTTT CASSTGDGNQPQHF
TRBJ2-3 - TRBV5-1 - TGCGCCAGCAGCTACGAACCGGGGCTTAGCACAGATACGCAGTATTTT CASSYEPGLSTDTQYF
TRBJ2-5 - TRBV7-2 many TGTGCCAGCAGACACCCGTCGGAGACCCAGTACTTC CASRHPSETQYF
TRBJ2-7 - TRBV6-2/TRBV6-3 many TGTGCCAGCAGTTCTTACGGACAGAGCCGGGACGAGCAGTACTTC CASSSYGQSRDEQYF
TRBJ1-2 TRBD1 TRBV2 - TGTGCCAGCAGTGAAGACGAGGGGGCTATTCTTTTCGGTAACTATGGCTACACCTTC CASSEDEGAILFGNYGYTF
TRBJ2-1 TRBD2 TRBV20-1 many TGCAGTGCCTGGCCGGGACTAGCGGGACCTGCCGGTACCTACAATGAGCAGTTCTTC CSAWPGLAGPAGTYNEQFF
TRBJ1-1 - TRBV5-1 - TGCGCCAGCAGCTTGGGATGGGGTAAGGCGAACACTGAAGCTTCCTTT CASSLGWGKANTEASF
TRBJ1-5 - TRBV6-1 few TGTGCCAGCAGTGAAGGGGTAGAGAATCAGCCCCAGCATTTT CASSEGVENQPQHF
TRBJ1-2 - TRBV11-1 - TGTGCCAGCAGCATTCGGGGAACGGAGGGCTACACCTTC CASSIRGTEGYTF
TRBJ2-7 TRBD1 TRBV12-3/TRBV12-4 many TGTGCCAGCAGTTCGTCACGGGACAGACAACTACGAGGGCAGTACTTC CASSSSRDRQLRGQYF
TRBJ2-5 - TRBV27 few TGTGCCAGCAGTAGAATCCCCGGGACACATCCGGGGGCCCAGTACTTC CASSRIPGTHPGAQYF
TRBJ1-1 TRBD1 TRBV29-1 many TGCAGCGCCCAGGGACAGCTGAACACTGAAGCTTTCTTT CSAQGQLNTEAFF
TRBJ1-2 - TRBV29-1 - TGCAGCGTTGCCCCAGGGGCCTTCTATGGCTACACCTTC CSVAPGAFYGYTF
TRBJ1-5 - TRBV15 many TGTGCCACCAGCAGCGGATTACAGGAACGCAATCAGCCCCAGCATTTT CATSSGLQERNQPQHF
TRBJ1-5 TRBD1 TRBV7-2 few TGTGCCAGCAGCTTAGGTTACAGGGGCGACAATCAGCCCCAGCATTTT CASSLGYRGDNQPQHF
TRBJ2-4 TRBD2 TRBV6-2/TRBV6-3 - TGTGCCAGCAGTTACTCCTTTAGCGGGCTAGATCACCAAGCCAAAAACATTCAGTACTTC CASSYSFSGLDHQAKNIQYF
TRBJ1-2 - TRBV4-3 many TGCGCCAGCAGCCAAGACAGGGCGAACTATGGCTACACCTTC CASSQDRANYGYTF
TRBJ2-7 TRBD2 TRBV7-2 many TGTGCCAGCAGCTCCGGGCGGGGGAGGAACTACGAGCAGTACTTC CASSSGRGRNYEQYF
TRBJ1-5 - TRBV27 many TGTGCCAGCAGTCCAGACAGAGTGGGGGCCTATAGCAATCAGCCCCAGCATTTT CASSPDRVGAYSNQPQHF
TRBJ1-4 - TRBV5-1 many TGCGCCAGCAGCTTGAAGCAGTTTGAAAAACTGTTTTTT CASSLKQFEKLFF
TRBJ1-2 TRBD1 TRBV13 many TGTGCCAGCAGCCTCCCCGGGACAGGGGGCTCTGACGGCTACACCTTC CASSLPGTGGSDGYTF
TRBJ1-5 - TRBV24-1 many TGTGCCACCAGGGACATTAGCAATCAGCCCCAGCATTTT CATRDISNQPQHF
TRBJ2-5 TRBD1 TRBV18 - TGTGCCAGCTCACCCCAACAGGGGGCGCGGGAGACCCAGTACTTC CASSPQQGARETQYF
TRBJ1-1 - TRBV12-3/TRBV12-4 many TGTGCCAGCAGTTTAGCGCTGGGCAGGGGTAGCACTGAAGCTTTCTTT CASSLALGRGSTEAFF
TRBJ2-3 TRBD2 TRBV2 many TGTGCCAGCAGTGGGATTAGCGGGACCACAGATACGCAGTATTTT CASSGISGTTDTQYF
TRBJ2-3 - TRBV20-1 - TGCAGTGCTCGGGGATCCACAGATACGCAGTATTTT CSARGSTDTQYF
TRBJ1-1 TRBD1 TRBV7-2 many TGTGCCAGCAGCTTAGAGGGGACAGGGGACACTGAAGCTTTCTTT CASSLEGTGDTEAFF
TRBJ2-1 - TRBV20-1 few TGCAGTGCTCTAAACCGCCGGGGCGAGTCCTACAATGAGCAGTTCTTC CSALNRRGESYNEQFF
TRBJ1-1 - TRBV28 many TGTGCCAGCAGTACGGAAAGGACAGCCGACACTGAAGCTTTCTTT CASSTERTADTEAFF
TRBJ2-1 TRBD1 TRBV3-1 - TGTGCCAGCAGCTACCTCCCAGGGGGTGAGCAGTTCTTC CASSYLPGGEQFF
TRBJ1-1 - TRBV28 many TGTGCCAGCAGTTTACCGAAGGGCTACACTGAAGCTTTCTTT CASSLPKGYTEAFF
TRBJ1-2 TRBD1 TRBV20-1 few TGCAGTGTTTTGGACAGGGCGAACTATGGCTACACCTTC CSVLDRANYGYTF
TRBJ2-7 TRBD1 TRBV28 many TGTGCCAGCAGCCTCGACGGACAGGGGGCTATTGTCTACGAGCAGTACTTC CASSLDGQGAIVYEQYF
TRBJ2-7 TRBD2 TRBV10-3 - TGTGCCATCAGTGGGACTAGCGGTACCTACGAGCAGTACTTC CAISGTSGTYEQYF
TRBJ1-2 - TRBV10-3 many TGTGCCATCACCGACTGGGGGGGCGCCAACTATGGCTACACCTTC CAITDWGGANYGYTF
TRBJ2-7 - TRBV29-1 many TGCAGCGTTGAAGGGGTCGGCGGCTACGAGCAGTACTTC CSVEGVGGYEQYF
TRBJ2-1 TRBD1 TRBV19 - TGTGCCAGTAGCCAGCTGGGACAGGGGCGAAATGAGCAGTTCTTC CASSQLGQGRNEQFF
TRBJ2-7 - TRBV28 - TGTGCCAGCAGTCCGCCGGGGTGCGGGTGGGCCTACGAGCAGTACTTC CASSPPGCGWAYEQYF
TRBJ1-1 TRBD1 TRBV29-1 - TGCAGCGTTGTTACAGGGGTTGACACTGAAGCTTTCTTT CSVVTGVDTEAFF